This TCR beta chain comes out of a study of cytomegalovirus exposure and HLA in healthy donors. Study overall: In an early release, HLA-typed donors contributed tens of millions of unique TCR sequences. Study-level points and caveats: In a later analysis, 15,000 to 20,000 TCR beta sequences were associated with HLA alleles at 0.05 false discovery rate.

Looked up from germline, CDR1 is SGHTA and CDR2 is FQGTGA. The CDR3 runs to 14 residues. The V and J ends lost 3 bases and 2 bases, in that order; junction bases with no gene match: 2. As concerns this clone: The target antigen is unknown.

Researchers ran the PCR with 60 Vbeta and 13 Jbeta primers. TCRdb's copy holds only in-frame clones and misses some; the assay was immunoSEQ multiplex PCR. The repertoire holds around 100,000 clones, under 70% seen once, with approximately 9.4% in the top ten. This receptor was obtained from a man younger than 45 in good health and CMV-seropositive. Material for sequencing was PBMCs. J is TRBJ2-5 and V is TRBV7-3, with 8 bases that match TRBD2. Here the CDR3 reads CASSFTGGQETQYF. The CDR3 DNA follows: TGTGCCAGCAGCTTCACGGGGGGGCAAGAGACCCAGTACTTC. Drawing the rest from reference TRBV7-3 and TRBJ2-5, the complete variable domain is GAGVSQTPSNKVTEKGKYVELRCDPISGHTALYWYRQSLGQGPEFLIYFQGTGAADDSGLPNDRFFAVRPEGSVSTLKIQRTERGDSAVYLCASSFTGGQETQYFGPGTRLLVL.